This TCR beta chain was documented in a study of T cells in women clearing cervical HPV infection. Assay: immunoSEQ multiplex PCR; the TCRdb copy retains only in-frame clones and omits some. Its clone listing holds roughly 30,000 clones. The sample taken for sequencing was blood buffy coat. This TCR was sampled from a woman between 18 and 70 years old with a cervical HPV16 infection that either progressed to CIN3+ or cleared (not recorded which).

This chain's CDR3 is CASSLGPFKQGETEAFF. CDR3 bases read: TGTGCCAGCAGCTTAGGACCGTTCAAACAGGGAGAAACTGAA. V and J are TRBV7-8 and TRBJ1-1, with D perhaps TRBD1 (6 bases). Read coverage stops 3 residues before the CDR3 terminus; the germline J gene supplies the remainder. In germline, CDR1 is SGHVS, CDR2 FQNEAQ. The V end lost 1 base, the J end lost 5 bases, and 20 bases lay between the germline ends. The CDR3 sequence is 17 residues long.